The 25 T cell receptor beta chains below were found in one sample sequenced in a study of blood T cell repertoires in COVID-19. The method was immunoSEQ multiplex PCR; TCRdb's version includes in-frame clones alone and lacks a portion of them. The table shows over 350,000 clones, with around 89% occurring only once. Sequenced input: peripheral blood. All receptors come from a woman in her thirties with acute or convalescent COVID-19.

The rearrangement joins TRBV9 to TRBJ2-2; 9 bases agree with TRBD2. This CDR3 has 21 amino acids. Germline CDR1 SGDLS, CDR2 YYNGEE. Losses at the gene ends were 0 bases for V and 0 bases for J; bases not matched to a gene: 15. Here the CDR3 reads CASSVGLGGLAGLANTGELFF. Here the CDR3 DNA reads TGTGCCAGCAGCGTAGGTTTGGGGGGGCTAGCGGGGCTCGCGAACACCGGGGAGCTGTTTTTT.

This rearrangement joins TRBV5-1 to TRBJ1-1; D may be TRBD1 (6 bases). This CDR3 has 16 residues. Trimming pared 0 bases from V and 10 bases from J, leaving 22 bases between. Per germline, CDR1 SGHRS and CDR2 YFSETQ. The CDR3 DNA reads TGCGCCAGCAGCTTGGGGTTCGATTGGACAGCGTTTGGAGCTTTCTTT. Its protein product is CASSLGFDWTAFGAFF. The whole variable domain, filled in from reference TRBV5-1 and TRBJ1-1, reads KAGVTQTPRYLIKTRGQQVTLSCSPISGHRSVSWYQQTPGQGLQFLFEYFSETQRNKGNFPGRFSGRQFSNSRSEMNVSTLELGDSALYLCASSLGFDWTAFGAFFGQGTRLTVV.

This clone was detected a few times. The chain employs TRBV12-3 or TRBV12-4 and TRBJ1-5; 7 bases match TRBD1. V was clipped by 2 bases and J by 6 bases; unmatched bases: 1. The CDR3 is made up of 13 amino acids. The CDR3 loop is CASSLNRGQPQHF. As DNA, the CDR3 is TGTGCCAGCAGTTTAAACAGGGGTCAGCCCCAGCATTTT.

This chain joins TRBV2 and TRBJ2-4; 9 bases fit TRBD1. Germline CDR1 SNHLY, CDR2 FYNNEI. There are 13 residues in the CDR3. The V gene end was trimmed by 2 bases and the J gene end by 15 bases; junction bases not matched to a gene: 8. The CDR3 DNA reads as TGTGCCAGCAGTGAATACACAGGGGGCGTGCTGTACTTC. This encodes CASSEYTGGVLYF.

J is TRBJ1-1 and V is TRBV6-5, with D unclear. Germline V CDR1 and CDR2: MNHEY, SVGAGI. V gave up 6 bases and J gave up 4 bases, with 9 bases separating them. The CDR3 has 12 amino acids. The CDR3 coding sequence is TGTGCCAGCAGGGAGTCTTCCACTGAAGCTTTCTTT. Amino acids: CASRESSTEAFF.

There are a few counts of this clone. This chain joins TRBV7-3 and TRBJ2-2, with D unclear. V dropped 1 base and J dropped 4 bases, with 4 bases sitting between them. The CDR3 consists of 13 residues. CDR1 and CDR2 from the germline V gene are SGHTA and FQGTGA. The CDR3 region has the DNA TGTGCCAGCAGCTTAAAGCCCACCGGGGAGCTGTTTTTT. This translates into CASSLKPTGELFF. The whole variable domain, filled in from reference TRBV7-3 and TRBJ2-2, reads GAGVSQTPSNKVTEKGKYVELRCDPISGHTALYWYRQSLGQGPEFLIYFQGTGAADDSGLPNDRFFAVRPEGSVSTLKIQRTERGDSAVYLCASSLKPTGELFFGEGSRLTVL.

This clone was counted once. The chain joins TRBV19 to TRBJ2-1; TRBD2 might be the D (5 bases). This CDR3 is 14 amino acids long. Germline V gene lookup returns CDR1 LNHDA and CDR2 SQIVND (reference sequence). V gave up 7 bases and J gave up 0 bases, with 10 bases separating them. The CDR3 DNA follows: TGTGCCAGTATGACGGAGGACTCCTACAATGAGCAGTTCTTC. Translating gives CASMTEDSYNEQFF.

The V and J genes are TRBV9 and TRBJ1-4; 7 nucleotides align to TRBD1. Trimming at V came to 0 bases and at J to 6 bases, leaving 5 bases not matched to a gene. Germline V gene lookup returns CDR1 SGDLS and CDR2 YYNGEE. The CDR3 loop spans 15 amino acids. CDR3 bases: TGTGCCAGCAGCGTAGAGGGGGCGGTAGATGAAAAACTGTTTTTT. It codes for CASSVEGAVDEKLFF.

The rearrangement joins TRBV5-6 to TRBJ2-5; D call uncertain. Germline V gives CDR1 SGHDT, CDR2 YYEEEE. The V end lost 2 bases, the J end lost 5 bases, and 10 bases lay between the germline ends. This CDR3 contains 13 residues. CDR3 amino acids: CASSLGPRETQYF. The CDR3 DNA reads TGTGCCAGCAGCTTAGGCCCGCGGGAGACCCAGTACTTC.

Comments on this clone: One junction end disagrees with the germline gene, perhaps due to a read error. V is TRBV4-1 and J is TRBJ1-4; D call uncertain. The CDR3 is 15 amino acids. The germline gives CDR1 MGHRA, CDR2 YSYEKL. For the CDR3, the DNA is TGCGCCAGCAGCAAAGAAAGAACGGCTAATGAAAAACTGTTTTTT. Translation gives CASSKERTANEKLFF.

Here the CDR3 reads CASSSAVKAANTIYF. CDR3 sequence (DNA): TGTGCCAGCAGTAGCGCGGTGAAGGCGGCGAACACCATATATTTT. This sequence joins TRBV9 and TRBJ1-3; D remains ambiguous. This CDR3 contains 15 residues. The V and J ends lost 5 bases and 7 bases respectively, with 19 bases between them. From germline, CDR1 is SGDLS and CDR2 YYNGEE.

The rearrangement joins TRBV2 to TRBJ2-3; 14 bases match TRBD2. J was trimmed by 5 bases and V by 9 bases; bases with no gene match: 10. There are 16 residues in the CDR3. CDR1 is SNHLY, CDR2 FYNNEI, per germline. This CDR3 is CASNNRLAGGKDTQYF. CDR3 DNA sequence: TGTGCCAGTAACAACCGACTAGCGGGGGGGAAAGATACGCAGTATTTT.

The J gene is TRBJ1-6, the V gene TRBV27, with a weak D call TRBD1 (6 bases). The germline CDR1 and CDR2 sequences are MNHEY and SMNVEV (reference sequence). Trimming took 1 base from V and 9 from J, leaving 16 bases between them. CDR3 length equals 16 residues. The CDR3 is CASSLFSGDGGSPLHF. The CDR3 DNA reads TGTGCCAGCAGTTTATTTTCAGGGGACGGCGGTTCACCCCTCCACTTT.

The V gene is TRBV7-9, the J gene TRBJ2-3; D remains ambiguous. V lost 6 bases and J 2 bases, leaving 12 bases between the germline ends. There are 14 residues in the CDR3. Germline CDR1 and CDR2: SEHNR and FQNEAQ (reference sequence). For the CDR3, the DNA is TGTGCCAGCAGATCGAGGCAGACCACAGATACGCAGTATTTT. It yields the protein CASRSRQTTDTQYF.

The J gene is TRBJ2-1, the V gene TRBV27, with D perhaps matching TRBD2 (5 bases). Germline V gene data show CDR1 as MNHEY and CDR2 as SMNVEV (reference sequence). The CDR3 is 13 amino acids. Trimming cost V 2 bases and J 6 bases, with 8 bases left between them. In DNA, the CDR3 is TGTGCCAGCAGTTTAGCACGGGGCAATGAGCAGTTCTTC. The encoded protein is CASSLARGNEQFF.

CDR3 residues: CASSLIGTGVTETQYF. DNA of the CDR3: TGCGCCAGCAGCTTGATCGGGACAGGGGTCACGGAGACCCAGTACTTC. The chain recombines TRBV5-1 with TRBJ2-5; 10 positions match TRBD1. The CDR3 is made up of 16 amino acids. J lost 5 bases, V lost 1 base, and 8 bases had no gene match. Germline lookup yields CDR1 SGHRS and CDR2 YFSETQ.

The V and J genes are TRBV7-9 and TRBJ1-6; D is uncertain. The germline CDR1 and CDR2 sequences are SEHNR and FQNEAQ (reference sequence). Trimming shortened V by 5 bases and J by 6 bases, and 11 bases separated the two germline ends. The CDR3 consists of 14 residues. CDR3 region: CASSGEAGNSPLHF. In DNA, the CDR3 is TGTGCCAGCAGCGGGGAAGCGGGTAATTCACCCCTCCACTTT.

The chain employs TRBV13 and TRBJ1-1; 7 bases match TRBD1. With V trimmed by 0 bases and J by 1 base, 5 bases remained unmatched. The CDR3 has 16 amino acids. Germline values: CDR1 PRHDT, CDR2 FYEKMQ (reference sequence). CDR3 DNA: TGTGCCAGCAGCTTAGGCGGAGGGGGCAAGAACACTGAAGCTTTCTTT. Translated: CASSLGGGGKNTEAFF.

The rearrangement joins TRBV6-5 to TRBJ2-5; no reliable D call. The CDR3 is made up of 14 amino acids. The V end lost 0 bases, the J end lost 4 bases, and 9 bases lay between the germline ends. CDR1 is MNHEY and CDR2 is SVGAGI in the germline V gene. CDR3 nucleotide sequence: TGTGCCAGCAGTTACTCGACGAGGCTAGAGACCCAGTACTTC. Translated: CASSYSTRLETQYF.

J is TRBJ2-2 and V is TRBV5-1; TRBD1 is a possible D gene (5 bases). Looked up from germline, CDR1 is SGHRS and CDR2 is YFSETQ. This CDR3 is built from 15 residues. Trimming stripped 4 bases from V and 5 bases from J, with 15 bases between. CDR3 sequence (DNA): TGCGCCAGCAGCCCCAGCCTCCAGGGAACCGGGGAGCTGTTTTTT. Residues: CASSPSLQGTGELFF. Full variable domain (missing parts from reference TRBV5-1 and TRBJ2-2): KAGVTQTPRYLIKTRGQQVTLSCSPISGHRSVSWYQQTPGQGLQFLFEYFSETQRNKGNFPGRFSGRQFSNSRSEMNVSTLELGDSALYLCASSPSLQGTGELFFGEGSRLTVL.

V gene TRBV2 combines with J gene TRBJ2-3; no clear D gene. The CDR3 is 14 amino acids. The V gene's germline CDR1 is SNHLY and CDR2 FYNNEI. Trimming cost V 10 bases and J 0 bases, with 14 bases left between them. Here the CDR3 reads CATKPWQSTDTQYF. The CDR3 DNA sequence: TGTGCCACAAAACCGTGGCAGAGCACAGATACGCAGTATTTT.

In its sample, this clone was seen once. The chain recombines TRBV7-2 with TRBJ1-2, with unresolved D. CDR1 and CDR2 from the germline V gene are SGHTA and FQGNSA. V shed 2 bases and J shed 2 bases, with 9 bases lying between them. The CDR3 length is 14 residues. CDR3 nucleotide sequence: TGTGCCAGCAGCTTACAAGGCAGGAACTATGGCTACACCTTC. It yields the protein CASSLQGRNYGYTF.

The genes are TRBV5-1 and TRBJ2-5, with 11 bases matching TRBD2. CDR1 and CDR2 from the germline V gene are SGHRS and YFSETQ. This CDR3 has 14 residues. After removal of 4 bases from V and 5 bases from J, the junction contained 4 bases not matched to a gene. The CDR3 DNA follows: TGCGCCAGCAGCCGTAGCGGGGGGGCGGAGACCCAGTACTTC. Amino acids: CASSRSGGAETQYF.

The J gene is TRBJ1-4, the V gene TRBV10-2; D might be TRBD1 (6 bases). CDR1 and CDR2 from the germline V gene are WSHSY and SAAADI. The V gene lost 2 bases and the J gene lost 8 bases, with 15 bases spanning the gap. CDR3 length equals 15 residues. The CDR3 spells CASSERGGAGEKLFF. CDR3 nucleotides: TGCGCCAGCAGTGAGCGGGGGGGCGCTGGGGAAAAACTGTTTTTT.

This chain uses TRBV24-1 with TRBJ1-5; D might be TRBD1 (5 bases). Germline CDR1 KGHDR, CDR2 SFDVKD. The CDR3 loop spans 15 amino acids. Trimming pared 9 bases from V and 1 base from J, leaving 15 bases between. DNA for the CDR3: TGTGCCACCTCGACAGAATCCAAAAGCAATCAGCCCCAGCATTTT. Its translation: CATSTESKSNQPQHF.